These 15 T cell receptor beta chains were all obtained from the same sample, sequenced in a study of cytomegalovirus exposure and HLA in healthy donors. PCR was performed using 60 Vbeta and 13 Jbeta primers. Method: immunoSEQ multiplex PCR; TCRdb's copy keeps in-frame clones and lacks some. In the table there are 90,000 to 120,000 clones, roughly a tenth of which are singletons. The sample consisted of PBMCs. The receptors come from a man between 40 and 49 years old in good health and CMV-seropositive.

The chain carries TRBV15 and TRBJ2-1; 7 positions match TRBD2. The V segment lost 2 bases and the J segment 7 bases; nucleotides outside the gene matches: 11. CDR3 length: 16 amino acids. Germline V gives CDR1 LNHNV, CDR2 YYDKDF (reference sequence). The DNA of the CDR3 is TGTGCCACCAGCAGAAAACTAGCGAATTTAGGGAATGAGCAGTTCTTC. Translation gives CATSRKLANLGNEQFF.

The chain employs TRBV29-1 and TRBJ1-2; the D gene is possibly TRBD1 (6 bases). In germline, CDR1 is SQVTM, CDR2 ANQGSEA. The CDR3 runs 12 residues. The germline V and J ends were trimmed by 7 bases and 8 bases, with 17 bases remaining between them. The DNA for the CDR3 is TGCAGCGCCCGGGGGGCAGCGGAAGGCTACACCTTC. This gives the protein CSARGAAEGYTF.

V gene TRBV7-2 combines with J gene TRBJ1-5; D perhaps matches TRBD1 (5 bases). From germline, CDR1 is SGHTA and CDR2 FQGNSA. Between the trimmed V and J ends, which lost 5 bases and 0 bases, there was a span of 14 bases. This CDR3 has 16 residues. CDR3 in amino acids: CASSPGGGDSNQPQHF. CDR3 DNA sequence: TGTGCCAGCAGCCCCGGGGGAGGCGATAGCAATCAGCCCCAGCATTTT.

The table lists this clone with a few counts. The chain links TRBV7-2 to TRBJ1-4, with 10 positions matching TRBD1. Per the germline V gene, CDR1 is SGHTA and CDR2 is FQGNSA. Unmatched junction bases numbered 6, after V lost 1 base and J lost 7 bases. There are 16 residues in the CDR3. CDR3: CASSLGDRGGGEKLFF. As DNA, the CDR3 is TGTGCCAGCAGCTTAGGGGACAGGGGAGGGGGTGAAAAACTGTTTTTT.

This clone was seen once. A read error may account for a junction end that differs from germline. The chain combines TRBV11-2 with TRBJ2-7, with D possibly TRBD2 on 5 matching bases. The CDR3 covers 13 residues. Per the germline V gene, CDR1 is SGHAT and CDR2 is FQNNGV. The CDR3 sequence is CARSLGFGVEQYF. The CDR3 coding sequence is TGTGCCAGAAGCTTAGGTTTCGGGGTAGAGCAGTACTTC.

This clone was seen only a few times. V and J are TRBV6-1 and TRBJ2-5; 7 bases align to TRBD1. The better agreement between TRBJ2-7 and the DNA end casts doubt on the J call. Germline loops: CDR1 MNHNS, CDR2 SASEGT. This CDR3 comprises 12 residues. CDR3 loop: CASRETGPEQYF. CDR3 in DNA: TGTGCCAGCAGAGAGACAGGGCCCGAGCAGTACTTC.

This clone has only a few counts. The chain uses TRBV27 and TRBJ2-3; TRBD2 matches 7 bases. The CDR3 sequence is 17 residues long. CDR1 MNHEY and CDR2 SMNVEV come from the germline V gene (reference sequence). V shed 6 bases, J shed 1 base, and the junction held 13 bases outside the gene matches. CDR3 DNA sequence: TGTGCCAGCAGAAAACTACAGGTGGGAGGGGGCACAGATACGCAGTATTTT. Translation: CASRKLQVGGGTDTQYF.

This clone was seen more than once but under ten times. CDR3 DNA: TGCGCCAGCAGTGGTCCTCAGGGGAGGGGGGGAGTCAATGAGCAGTTCTTC. This codes for CASSGPQGRGGVNEQFF. The J gene is TRBJ2-1, the V gene TRBV10-1, with D maybe TRBD2 (7 bases). V gave up 4 bases and J gave up 6 bases, with 22 bases separating them. There are 17 residues in the CDR3. The germline V gene encodes CDR1 WNHNN and CDR2 SYGVQD (reference sequence).

The rearrangement uses TRBV9 and TRBJ2-7; 7 nucleotides match TRBD2. CDR1 and CDR2 from the germline V gene are SGDLS and YYNGEE. Trimming at V came to 2 bases and at J to 3 bases, leaving 5 bases not matched to a gene. CDR3 size: 14 residues. CDR3 loop: CASSVGGSNYEQYF. CDR3 coding DNA: TGTGCCAGCAGCGTTGGCGGGAGCAACTACGAGCAGTACTTC.

This clone occurred a few times. CDR3 loop: CASRGLAGGPETQYF. The CDR3 region has the DNA TGTGCCAGCAGGGGACTAGCGGGAGGGCCAGAGACCCAGTACTTC. The chain recombines TRBV27 with TRBJ2-5, with 16 nucleotides matching TRBD2. With V trimmed by 6 bases and J by 4 bases, 2 bases remained unmatched. Germline loops: CDR1 MNHEY, CDR2 SMNVEV (reference sequence). The CDR3 extends over 15 amino acids.

CDR3 DNA: TGTGCCAGCAAGCAGGGCCGCACTGAAGCTTTCTTT. This sequence encodes CASKQGRTEAFF. This chain links TRBV6-5 with TRBJ1-1, with D perhaps TRBD1 (5 bases). The V gene lost 7 bases and the J gene lost 4 bases, with 10 bases spanning the gap. The CDR3 is made up of 12 amino acids. Germline lookup yields CDR1 MNHEY and CDR2 SVGAGI.

This clone has just a few counts. The chain employs TRBV5-6 and TRBJ2-5, with unresolved D. The germline V and J ends were trimmed by 1 base and 5 bases, with 12 bases remaining between them. The CDR3 length is 14 residues. Germline values: CDR1 SGHDT, CDR2 YYEEEE. The CDR3 DNA sequence: TGTGCCAGCAGCTTGACATACGTCAGGGAGACCCAGTACTTC. It specifies CASSLTYVRETQYF.

This clone was detected only a few times. The V gene is TRBV14, the J gene TRBJ1-1; D not certain. V lost 4 bases, J lost 4 bases, and 10 bases lay in between. The CDR3 covers 13 residues. Germline CDR1 SGHDN, CDR2 FVKESK. The CDR3 loop is CASSRGGFTEAFF. CDR3 DNA sequence: TGTGCCAGCAGCCGGGGAGGGTTCACTGAAGCTTTCTTT.

The genes are TRBV5-1 and TRBJ1-5, with 10 positions matching TRBD1. Germline loops: CDR1 SGHRS, CDR2 YFSETQ. This CDR3 has 19 amino acids. Unmatched junction bases numbered 16, after V lost 5 bases and J lost 2 bases. The CDR3 reads CASRFARDRGRLGNQPQHF. The CDR3 region has the DNA TGCGCCAGCAGGTTTGCCCGAGACAGGGGGCGCTTAGGCAATCAGCCCCAGCATTTT.

There are many counts of this clone. This sequence joins TRBV7-9 and TRBJ1-3; D is possibly TRBD1 (5 bases). Germline-derived CDR1 and CDR2 are SEHNR and FQNEAQ (reference sequence). The CDR3 totals 15 residues. Trimming took off 5 bases at V and 4 bases at J, with 15 bases between the two ends. In DNA form, the CDR3 reads TGTGCCAGCAGCCATCCCTCAGGGTCCGGAAACACCATATATTTT. Translation gives CASSHPSGSGNTIYF.